This TCR beta chain was documented in a study of tumor-infiltrating lymphocytes in primary liver carcinoma. About the study: Patients, male and female, were 30 to 69 years old. Findings and limits, study-wide: Relative to tumor region pairs, the tumor-adjacent and tumor-blood pairs showed overlap that was lower.

The input was around 500 ng total RNA; TCR beta cDNA was made from it with a constant-region primer. Generation of the TCR beta libraries relied on three nested multiplex PCR rounds using slightly modified ARM-PCR. PCR rounds one and two used TRBV1-TRBV30 forward primers with a C-beta reverse primer for about 11 cycles each. TCRdb recomputed calls from the multiplex PCR reads with MiXCR, one row per CDR3 protein. This sample carries roughly 78,000 distinct CDR3 sequences, 65% to 75% of them seen once, and the ten largest clones take about 13%. In regard to this clonotype: Its matching antigen is unknown. The germline gene is not matched at one end of the junction; a read error may be the cause.

Investigators took RNA and DNA out together from about 19-30 mg of unsorted bulk tissue. Germline V gene sequence: CDR1 SGHNT, CDR2 YENEEA. The CDR3 runs to 15 residues. The chain links TRBV11-3 to TRBJ2-3; the D call may be TRBD1 or TRBD2 (6 bases each). This clonotype originated in a woman aged 60-75 years with primary liver carcinoma and hepatitis B virus infection. The sequencing input was liver tumor tissue from sampling region 4. The subset was: tumor region T4, right-lateral pole. The CDR3 sequence: CVSSPSGAGTDTQYF. The CDR3, as DNA: TGTGTCAGCAGCCCATCGGGGGCAGGCACAGATACGCAGTATTTT.